Each of the 7 T cell receptor beta chains below was sequenced from the same sample in a study of blood T cell repertoires in COVID-19. The protocol was immunoSEQ multiplex PCR, while the TCRdb copy is restricted to in-frame clones and leaves out a portion. The sample includes some 96,000 clones, around four fifths seen only once; the top ten take around 10%. The sequenced sample was peripheral blood. These receptors all come from a woman in her 70s with acute or convalescent COVID-19.

This chain links TRBV18 with TRBJ2-7, with a weak D call TRBD2 (7 bases). The CDR3 totals 15 residues. In germline, CDR1 is KGHSH, CDR2 LQKENI. V lost 6 bases to trimming and J lost 2 bases, with 17 bases between them. CDR3 in amino acids: CASSPSRGATYEQYF. CDR3 DNA: TGTGCCAGCTCCCCTTCACGGGGGGCGACCTACGAGCAGTACTTC.

The chain carries TRBV7-6 and TRBJ2-3, with TRBD1 identical over 8 bases. V was pared by 6 bases and J by 1 base, with 6 bases of the junction left unmatched. This CDR3 spans 15 amino acids. Germline values: CDR1 SGHVS, CDR2 FNYEAQ. CDR3 DNA: TGTGCCAGCAGACCGACAGGGGCTGGCACAGATACGCAGTATTTT. Its translation: CASRPTGAGTDTQYF.

The V gene is TRBV11-2, the J gene TRBJ2-7; D is undetermined. This CDR3 region has 14 residues. The V end lost 4 bases, the J end lost 2 bases, and 12 bases lay between the germline ends. Germline V gene lookup returns CDR1 SGHAT and CDR2 FQNNGV. CDR3 in amino acids: CASSSLKLTYEQYV. The CDR3 coding sequence is TGTGCCAGCAGCTCATTAAAGCTCACCTACGAGCAGTACGTC.

This sequence joins TRBV29-1 and TRBJ2-3; TRBD2 matches at 12 bases. The CDR3 loop spans 13 amino acids. From germline, CDR1 is SQVTM and CDR2 ANQGSEA. V was pared by 6 bases and J by 6 bases, with 4 bases of the junction left unmatched. In DNA form, the CDR3 reads TGCAGCGTAACTAGCGGGGGGCGGGATACGCAGTATTTT. Encoded protein: CSVTSGGRDTQYF.

The chain is built from TRBV28 and TRBJ1-5, with D unclear. The germline V gene encodes CDR1 MDHEN and CDR2 SYDVKM. The V and J ends lost 4 bases and 6 bases respectively, with 10 bases between them. The CDR3 has 13 amino acids. CDR3 residues: CASSSRGGQPQHF. The DNA for the CDR3 is TGTGCCAGCAGTTCCCGTGGAGGTCAGCCCCAGCATTTT.

The chain joins TRBV3-1 (or the pseudogene TRBV3-2) to TRBJ1-5; D might be TRBD1 (6 bases). The CDR3 totals 16 residues. V was cut by 0 bases and J by 2 bases, with 11 bases left in between. Germline CDR1 reads LGHDT; CDR2 reads YNNKEL (reference sequence). The CDR3 loop reads CASSQDSRGGNQPQHF. Here the CDR3 DNA reads TGTGCCAGCAGCCAAGATTCCAGGGGCGGCAATCAGCCCCAGCATTTT.

The V gene is TRBV7-2, the J gene TRBJ2-5; 9 bases are a match to TRBD2. This CDR3 spans 15 amino acids. From germline, CDR1 is SGHTA and CDR2 FQGNSA. J was trimmed by 2 bases and V by 2 bases; bases with no gene match: 3. Here the CDR3 reads CASSLSGGRQETQYF. CDR3 coding DNA: TGTGCCAGCAGCTTAAGCGGGGGGCGACAAGAGACCCAGTACTTC.